These 29 T cell receptor beta chains were sequenced from one sample in a study of pediatric ulcerative colitis. Generated by immunoSEQ multiplex PCR, the TCRdb table keeps only in-frame clones and is missing some. The data show tens of thousands of clones, 77% seen once. Sequencing input: blood. These receptors all stem from a boy aged 5-17 years with moderate ulcerative colitis.

V is TRBV20-1 and J is TRBJ1-2; D unresolved. The CDR3 sequence is 9 residues long. Per germline, CDR1 DFQATT and CDR2 SNEGSKA (reference sequence). Trimming removed 5 bases from V and 4 bases from J, with 2 bases in between. The CDR3 DNA sequence: TGCAGTGCTTCCTATGGCTACACCTTC. The encoded protein is CSASYGYTF.

V gene TRBV5-1 combines with J gene TRBJ2-5, with a possible D match to TRBD2 (5 bases). Germline V gene data show CDR1 as SGHRS and CDR2 as YFSETQ. This CDR3 is built from 15 residues. V was pared by 0 bases and J by 6 bases, with 15 bases between. The CDR3 protein is CASSLELAGGQTQYF. In nucleotides, the CDR3 is TGCGCCAGCAGCTTGGAATTAGCTGGCGGGCAGACCCAGTACTTC. The full variable domain, in which reference TRBV5-1 and TRBJ2-5 provide the parts outside the CDR3, is KAGVTQTPRYLIKTRGQQVTLSCSPISGHRSVSWYQQTPGQGLQFLFEYFSETQRNKGNFPGRFSGRQFSNSRSEMNVSTLELGDSALYLCASSLELAGGQTQYFGPGTRLLVL.

This clone appeared once. The V and J genes are TRBV15 and TRBJ1-2; 7 bases fit TRBD1. J was trimmed by 5 bases and V by 5 bases; bases with no gene match: 8. This CDR3 has 14 amino acids. CDR1 is LNHNV, CDR2 YYDKDF, per germline (reference sequence). The CDR3 nucleotides read TGTGCCACCAGCCCAGGGGAGGGGGCTTATGGCTACACCTTC. Protein: CATSPGEGAYGYTF.

The V call is TRBV2, the J call TRBJ2-5; 7 positions agree with TRBD2. Germline V lookup: CDR1 SNHLY, CDR2 FYNNEI. Trimming took 6 bases from V and 2 from J; bases not matched to a gene: 6. The CDR3 loop spans 14 amino acids. The CDR3 loop reads CASSGGTFQETQYF. CDR3 DNA: TGTGCCAGCAGCGGGGGGACGTTTCAAGAGACCCAGTACTTC.

The V call is TRBV27, the J call TRBJ2-5; no reliable D call. The CDR3 runs 14 residues. Germline loops: CDR1 MNHEY, CDR2 SMNVEV (reference sequence). V lost 4 bases and J lost 5, with 14 bases in between. In DNA, the CDR3 is TGTGCCAGCAGTTATACGGACCCCCCGGAGACCCAGTACTTC. Translating it yields CASSYTDPPETQYF.

The gene calls are TRBV1 and TRBJ2-2; TRBD2, the D gene given by the table, was not confirmed from the DNA. TRBV1 has pseudogene status. CDR3 length equals 17 residues. CDR3 protein: CTSPRPLSGGALGELFF. CDR3 nucleotides: TGCACCAGCCCGAGGCCTTTGAGCGGGGGGGCCCTCGGGGAGCTGTTTTTT.

The chain has TRBV29-1 and TRBJ2-7; either TRBD1 or TRBD2 may supply D (6 bases each). Germline values: CDR1 SQVTM, CDR2 ANQGSEA. Deletions cut 3 bases from V and 1 base from J, with 13 bases between. The CDR3 runs 14 residues. This chain's CDR3 is CSVEDPGASYEQYF. CDR3 sequence (DNA): TGCAGCGTTGAGGATCCGGGGGCATCCTACGAGCAGTACTTC.

This clone was counted once. The chain recombines TRBV2 with TRBJ2-1, with 9 bases identical to TRBD2. This CDR3 is built from 15 residues. Germline assignment: CDR1 SNHLY and CDR2 FYNNEI. V was clipped by 2 bases and J by 6 bases; unmatched bases: 5. The chain's CDR3 is CASSERGGRGNEQFF. DNA for the CDR3: TGTGCCAGCAGTGAAAGGGGCGGGAGGGGCAATGAGCAGTTCTTC.

V and J are TRBV4-3 and TRBJ1-1, with D hard to call. Trimming pared 1 base from V and 2 bases from J, leaving 11 bases between. The CDR3 is made up of 15 amino acids. CDR1 and CDR2 (germline): LGHNA, YSLEER. CDR3 in amino acids: CASSQGWTDNTEAFF. DNA for the CDR3: TGCGCCAGCAGCCAAGGGTGGACGGATAACACTGAAGCTTTCTTT.

The chain employs TRBV6-4 and TRBJ1-5; 7 bases are a match to TRBD1. Germline CDR1 reads MRHNA; CDR2 reads SNTAGT. CDR3 size: 13 residues. The V and J ends lost 10 bases and 4 bases, in that order; junction bases with no gene match: 7. CDR3 in DNA: TGTGCCACGTCCCGGGACAGAAATCAGCCCCAGCATTTT. Its protein product is CATSRDRNQPQHF.

The DNA of the CDR3 is TGCAGCGTCGACAGGGACCCCGGTGATACGCAGTATTTT. Amino acid sequence: CSVDRDPGDTQYF. The rearrangement uses TRBV29-1 and TRBJ2-3; 7 nucleotides align to TRBD1. Unmatched junction bases numbered 9, after V lost 6 bases and J lost 6 bases. The CDR3 contains 13 residues. Germline values: CDR1 SQVTM, CDR2 ANQGSEA.

The chain joins TRBV25-1 to TRBJ1-1; D unclear. This CDR3 is built from 17 residues. Germline V gives CDR1 MGHDK, CDR2 SYGVNS. V was trimmed by 0 bases and J by 3 bases, leaving 17 bases between them. This CDR3 is CASSEYKKGRGDTEAFF. In DNA, the CDR3 is TGTGCCAGCAGTGAATATAAAAAAGGGCGCGGGGACACTGAAGCTTTCTTT.

The J gene is TRBJ2-7, the V gene TRBV27; 9 bases agree with TRBD2. The CDR3 runs 19 residues. Unmatched junction bases numbered 21, after V lost 5 bases and J lost 4 bases. Germline-derived CDR1 and CDR2 are MNHEY and SMNVEV (reference sequence). The CDR3 sequence is CASSPMSVDWSGRRYEQYF. Written as DNA, the CDR3 is TGTGCCAGCAGTCCTATGTCGGTGGATTGGAGCGGGAGGAGGTACGAGCAGTACTTC.

The chain employs TRBV7-7 and TRBJ1-4; D is unresolved. This CDR3 region has 15 residues. V gave up 4 bases and J gave up 5 bases, with 14 bases separating them. Germline V lookup: CDR1 SSHAT, CDR2 FNYEAQ (reference sequence). The CDR3 loop reads CASSSPTDTNEKLFF. CDR3 nucleotide sequence: TGTGCCAGCAGCTCCCCCACGGATACAAATGAAAAACTGTTTTTT.

This chain links TRBV18 with TRBJ2-7; D is unclear. CDR1 is KGHSH, CDR2 LQKENI, per germline. V was shortened by 5 bases and J by 0 bases, with 11 bases between the two germline ends. This CDR3 is built from 14 residues. This CDR3 reads CASSSPTVSYEQYF. CDR3 DNA sequence: TGTGCCAGCTCATCTCCCACAGTCTCCTACGAGCAGTACTTC.

V usage is TRBV5-1 and J usage is TRBJ1-1; TRBD1 is a possible D gene (6 bases). There are 15 residues in the CDR3. V lost 4 bases and J lost 1, with 14 bases in between. CDR1 and CDR2 (germline): SGHRS, YFSETQ. CDR3 coding DNA: TGCGCCAGCAGCCGAGAAACAGGGACGAACACTGAAGCTTTCTTT. Protein: CASSRETGTNTEAFF.

The rearrangement joins TRBV27 to TRBJ2-7; 9 bases agree with TRBD1. CDR3 length: 13 residues. V dropped 4 bases and J dropped 5; count of bases not matched to a gene: 3. Germline values: CDR1 MNHEY, CDR2 SMNVEV (reference sequence). In nucleotides, the CDR3 is TGTGCCAGCAGTTGGGACAGGGTACACGAGCAGTACTTC. This translates into CASSWDRVHEQYF.

This clone was observed a handful of times. CDR3 nucleotides: TGTGCCAGCAGCTTAGGCGTTAGCAATCAGCCCCAGCATTTT. Translated: CASSLGVSNQPQHF. This chain connects TRBV7-9 to TRBJ1-5; D uncertain. This CDR3 spans 14 amino acids. V was clipped by 1 base and J by 0 bases, with 4 bases between them. The germline CDR1 and CDR2 sequences are SEHNR and FQNEAQ (reference sequence). The full variable domain, in which reference TRBV7-9 and TRBJ1-5 provide the parts outside the CDR3, is DTGVSQNPRHKITKRGQNVTFRCDPISEHNRLYWYRQTLGQGPEFLTYFQNEAQLEKSRLLSDRFSAERPKGSFSTLEIQRTEQGDSAMYLCASSLGVSNQPQHFGDGTRLSIL.

The chain combines TRBV5-5 with TRBJ2-7, with 8 bases that match TRBD1. The CDR3 has 15 residues. In germline, CDR1 is SGHKS, CDR2 YYEKEE (reference sequence). After removal of 0 bases from V and 2 bases from J, the junction contained 4 bases not matched to a gene. The CDR3 DNA sequence: TGTGCCAGCAGCTTGGTACCAGGGGGCCCCTACGAGCAGTACTTC. Protein sequence: CASSLVPGGPYEQYF.

V is TRBV7-2 and J is TRBJ2-1, with 10 bases aligning to TRBD1. The CDR3 length is 15 residues. In germline, CDR1 is SGHTA, CDR2 FQGNSA. J lost 4 bases, V lost 5 bases, and 5 bases had no gene match. The chain's CDR3 is CASSRTGGSYNEQFF. The CDR3 DNA is TGTGCCAGCAGCAGGACAGGGGGGAGTTACAATGAGCAGTTCTTC.

This clone was counted a few times. The rearrangement joins TRBV2 to TRBJ1-5, with D unresolved. V lost 6 bases, J lost 7 bases, and 10 bases lay in between. The length of the CDR3 is 12 residues. CDR1 is SNHLY, CDR2 FYNNEI, per germline. The CDR3 region has the DNA TGTGCCAGCAGGCCACATGGACAGCCCCAGCATTTT. Translating gives CASRPHGQPQHF.

CDR3 nucleotide sequence: TGTGCCAGCAGCTTAGATGAGTATAGCGGGGGGCCTAATGAAATCGGGGAGCTGTTTTTT. Its protein is CASSLDEYSGGPNEIGELFF. This rearrangement joins TRBV11-2 to TRBJ2-2; the match to TRBD2 covers 10 bases. Germline values: CDR1 SGHAT, CDR2 FQNNGV. V gave up 0 bases and J gave up 7 bases; unmatched junction bases: 17. The CDR3 has 20 amino acids.

The chain uses TRBV7-9 and TRBJ1-3; D not resolved. This CDR3 spans 16 amino acids. V was shortened by 4 bases and J by 0 bases, with 13 bases between the two germline ends. Germline CDR1 reads SEHNR; CDR2 reads FQNEAQ (reference sequence). The CDR3 here is CASSSPGHLSGNTIYF. As DNA, the CDR3 is TGTGCCAGCAGCTCGCCGGGTCACCTCTCTGGAAACACCATATATTTT.

The rearrangement links TRBV18 to TRBJ1-3; the D is unclear. CDR1 is KGHSH and CDR2 is LQKENI in the germline V gene. The CDR3 covers 15 residues. With 1 base removed from V and 10 bases from J, the gap between germline ends came to 17 bases. The CDR3 loop reads CASSPLIPTSGTIYF. CDR3 bases: TGTGCCAGCTCACCACTGATCCCGACCTCGGGGACCATATATTTT. Using reference TRBV18 and TRBJ1-3 for the parts outside the CDR3, the full variable domain is NAGVMQNPRHLVRRRGQEARLRCSPMKGHSHVYWYRQLPEEGLKFMVYLQKENIIDESGMPKERFSAEFPKEGPSILRIQQVVRGDSAAYFCASSPLIPTSGTIYFGEGSWLTVV.

Here the CDR3 reads CASSLGTPSSYNEQFF. The CDR3 DNA sequence: TGTGCCAGCAGTTTGGGGACTCCGAGCTCCTACAATGAGCAGTTCTTC. This chain connects TRBV28 to TRBJ2-1, with D maybe TRBD2 (6 bases). The CDR3 extends over 16 amino acids. With 3 bases removed from V and 0 bases from J, the gap between germline ends came to 12 bases. CDR1 and CDR2 from the germline V gene are MDHEN and SYDVKM.

This clone was observed once. This sequence joins TRBV27 and TRBJ1-1; 7 nucleotides line up with TRBD1. The CDR3 consists of 14 residues. Germline values: CDR1 MNHEY, CDR2 SMNVEV (reference sequence). Trimming cost V 6 bases and J 2 bases; bases outside gene matches: 6. Here the CDR3 reads CASSFRGINTEAFF. CDR3 DNA sequence: TGTGCCAGCAGCTTCAGGGGGATCAACACTGAAGCTTTCTTT.

The chain joins TRBV7-9 to TRBJ2-7; D is uncertain. Germline lookup yields CDR1 SEHNR and CDR2 FQNEAQ (reference sequence). V was trimmed by 5 bases and J by 6 bases, leaving 11 bases between them. The CDR3 is 12 amino acids. CDR3 DNA sequence: TGTGCCAGCAGCGGGTCCCCGCGCGAGCAGTACTTC. This gives the protein CASSGSPREQYF.

The chain combines TRBV4-1 with TRBJ1-3, with D unresolved. The CDR3 extends over 13 amino acids. Trimming removed 3 bases from V and 0 bases from J, with 3 bases in between. The germline V gene has CDR1 MGHRA and CDR2 YSYEKL. CDR3 DNA: TGCGCCAGCAGCCAGGTCTCTGGAAACACCATATATTTT. Residues: CASSQVSGNTIYF.

In DNA, the CDR3 is TGTGCCAGCAGTTACATACCAGTCACCACCGGGGAGCTGTTTTTT. It translates to CASSYIPVTTGELFF. The V and J genes are TRBV6-5 and TRBJ2-2; no firm D call. The CDR3 contains 15 residues. V was shortened by 2 bases and J by 4 bases, with 11 bases between the two germline ends. Germline V lookup: CDR1 MNHEY, CDR2 SVGAGI.